The 6 T cell receptor beta chains reported below all come from one sample, sequenced in a study of identical twins. TCRdb reprocessed the 5' RACE reads via MiXCR and lists one record per CDR3 protein. This sample has 460,000 or so distinct CDR3 sequences, with approximately 15% found just once. These data were also reused for a study on yellow fever vaccine responses in identical twins.

Sequenced material: CD4+ T cells sorted from blood. These receptors all come from a woman between 18 and 29 years old in good health.

This clonotype was seen a few times. The chain links TRBV3-1 to TRBJ2-7; TRBD2 matches 8 bases. J was trimmed by 3 bases and V by 2 bases; bases with no gene match: 6. The CDR3 spans 15 residues. Germline V CDR1 and CDR2: LGHDT, YNNKEL (reference sequence). DNA of the CDR3: TGTGCCAGCAGCCAAACGGGAGGGCCTAACTACGAGCAGTACTTC. Protein sequence: CASSQTGGPNYEQYF.

V gene TRBV7-9 combines with J gene TRBJ2-3; D gene ambiguous. The CDR3 is 16 amino acids. Trimming took 2 bases from V and 4 from J, leaving 16 bases between them. Per germline, CDR1 SEHNR and CDR2 FQNEAQ (reference sequence). CDR3 protein: CASSLRPGLRADTQYF. The DNA of the CDR3 is TGTGCCAGCAGCTTAAGACCCGGATTGCGTGCAGATACGCAGTATTTT. Full variable domain (missing parts from reference TRBV7-9 and TRBJ2-3): DTGVSQNPRHKITKRGQNVTFRCDPISEHNRLYWYRQTLGQGPEFLTYFQNEAQLEKSRLLSDRFSAERPKGSFSTLEIQRTEQGDSAMYLCASSLRPGLRADTQYFGPGTRLTVL.

The V call is TRBV30, the J call TRBJ2-7; D gene unclear. Trimming shortened V by 3 bases and J by 10 bases, and 10 bases separated the two germline ends. Germline CDR1 GTSNPN, CDR2 SVGIG (reference sequence). This CDR3 is 10 amino acids long. In DNA, the CDR3 is TGTGCCTGGAGCTCAGAAATTCAGTACTTC. This sequence encodes CAWSSEIQYF.

The chain uses TRBV14 and TRBJ2-1; 7 bases match TRBD2. The length of the CDR3 is 17 residues. V shed 0 bases, J shed 8 bases, and the junction held 13 bases outside the gene matches. Per germline, CDR1 SGHDN and CDR2 FVKESK. The CDR3 region is CASSQDVREATTDEQFF. For the CDR3, the DNA is TGTGCCAGCAGCCAAGATGTACGGGAGGCTACGACGGATGAGCAGTTCTTC.

V and J are TRBV5-1 and TRBJ2-7, with 7 bases aligning to TRBD1. In germline, CDR1 is SGHRS, CDR2 YFSETQ. V dropped 0 bases and J dropped 2; count of bases not matched to a gene: 5. CDR3 length: 15 amino acids. This chain's CDR3 is CASSLGGGGAYEQYF. CDR3 bases: TGCGCCAGCAGCTTGGGAGGGGGCGGCGCCTACGAGCAGTACTTC.

A few counts support this clonotype. The gene calls are TRBV2 and TRBJ2-3; the D gene is possibly TRBD2 (6 bases). Trimming took off 6 bases at V and 1 base at J, with 23 bases between the two ends. CDR1 SNHLY and CDR2 FYNNEI come from the germline V gene. The CDR3 spans 18 residues. The CDR3 here is CASREGSSLTRRTDTQYF. The CDR3 nucleotides are TGTGCCAGCAGGGAGGGGTCATCCCTGACTCGCCGCACAGATACGCAGTATTTT.